This T cell receptor (beta chain) was sequenced for a study of cytotoxic CD8 clonotypes in ibrutinib-treated CLL. Germline CDR1 reads MNHEY; CDR2 reads SMNVEV (reference sequence). The CDR3 sequence is 16 residues long. V lost 3 bases and J lost 0; bases outside the gene matches: 5. Repertoires were generated with immunoSEQ multiplex PCR, while TCRdb's copy carries only in-frame clones and drops some. This table has more than 300,000 clones, about 77% appearing once. This material consisted of PBMCs, taken before ibrutinib treatment. The gene calls are TRBV27 and TRBJ2-3; 8 bases fit TRBD2. This TCR derives from a human donor with chronic lymphocytic leukemia. CDR3 protein: CASSLTSDLSTDTQYF. CDR3 coding DNA: TGTGCCAGCAGTTTGACTAGCGATCTTAGCACAGATACGCAGTATTTT.